The source of this T cell receptor (beta chain) is a study of T cell changes during pregnancy in multiple sclerosis. The V segment lost 1 base and the J segment 3 bases; nucleotides outside the gene matches: 0. CDR3 length equals 15 residues. Germline lookup yields CDR1 MGHRA and CDR2 YSYEKL. Measured with immunoSEQ multiplex PCR; TCRdb has only the in-frame clones, and not every one. Among roughly 86,000 clones listed, around 92% were seen once. The V and J genes are TRBV4-1 and TRBJ2-3, with 11 bases identical to TRBD2. Source: peripheral blood, taken in the first trimester of pregnancy. This receptor was identified in a female donor with multiple sclerosis, enrolled in a pregnancy study. CDR3 sequence: CASSQGLAGTDTQYF. As DNA, the CDR3 is TGCGCCAGCAGCCAAGGACTAGCGGGAACAGATACGCAGTATTTT.